This T cell receptor beta chain came from a study of cytotoxic CD8 clonotypes in ibrutinib-treated CLL. Overall study context: The patients comprised 10 to 12 relapsed/refractory and roughly 15 treatment-naive cases, 17 to 18 IGHV unmutated.

Findings of the study overall: At the start, clonality exceeded age-matched healthy donors and followed circulating CD8+ T-cell counts.

A remark on this clone: Its antigen is not identified.

Unmatched junction bases numbered 12, after V lost 0 bases and J lost 5 bases. The length of the CDR3 is 17 residues. The germline gives CDR1 SGHAT, CDR2 FQNNGV. Generated by immunoSEQ multiplex PCR, the TCRdb table keeps only in-frame clones and is missing some. The sample includes approximately 97,000 clones, around 77% of them seen just once. The chain uses TRBV11-2 and TRBJ2-7; 8 nucleotides align to TRBD2. Sequenced here: PBMCs, sampled after 24 months of ibrutinib treatment. The TCR sequence derives from a human donor with chronic lymphocytic leukemia. The CDR3 DNA reads TGTGCCAGCAGCTTAGAACCCCCGAGCGGGAGTCGAGACGAGCAGTACTTC. The encoded protein is CASSLEPPSGSRDEQYF.